The clone carrying this T cell receptor beta chain was counted many times. Its antigen is not identified. The data derive from a study of T cells in Graves' hyperthyroidism and ophthalmopathy. Study observations and caveats: From stable hyperthyroidism, ophthalmopathy was separated by a 13 V-J model. Blood shared most expanded thyroid clonotypes above 0.001.

Trimming left V 4 bases short and J 10 bases short, with 14 bases between. The germline CDR1 and CDR2 sequences are SNHLY and FYNNEI. This CDR3 region has 14 residues. Researchers took RNA transcripts and amplified the TCR beta CDR3 regions from them. HTBI primers drove first-round RT-PCR of the TCR CDR3. Via MiXCR, TCRdb re-called the multiplex PCR reads, giving one row per CDR3 protein. The sample has 250,000 or so distinct CDR3 sequences; roughly 14% are singletons. Patients were aged 18 to 65, had disease duration under 2 months, and had newly diagnosed hyperthyroidism. Isolation of PBMCs was performed on approximately 10 ml fresh peripheral blood.

The clonotype comes from a woman aged 40 to 49 with Graves' hyperthyroidism that later progressed to Graves' ophthalmopathy. V gene TRBV2 combines with J gene TRBJ1-6; D not certain. Sequencing was performed on blood. This CDR3 is CASSGHSNSSPLHF. CDR3 DNA: TGTGCCAGCAGTGGACATTCCAATAGCTCACCCCTCCACTTT. The whole variable domain, remainder taken from reference TRBV2 and TRBJ1-6, is EPEVTQTPSHQVTQMGQEVILRCVPISNHLYFYWYRQILGQKVEFLVSFYNNEISEKSEIFDDQFSVERPDGSNFTLKIRSTKLEDSAMYFCASSGHSNSSPLHFGNGTRLTVT.